This entry lists 8 T cell receptor beta chains sequenced from one sample in a study of PD-L1 blockade in urothelial cancer (dated by TCRdb to the late 2010s). The method was the immunoSEQ multiplex PCR assay. The table comes from immuneACCESS by way of TCRdb, which keeps in-frame sequences with V and J called. Part of the clones is missing from these tables; in studies checked, under half for an unresolved V gene and the rest for unknown reasons. Present in this sample are tens of thousands of clones, 75% to 90% of which were seen just once. The ten biggest clones cover around 14% of the sample. The time point label corresponds to: pretreatment peripheral blood. The material sequenced was PBMCs, taken around atezolizumab (anti-PD-L1) treatment. All receptors come from a man in his fifties or sixties with urothelial cancer.

The J gene is TRBJ1-6, the V gene TRBV28; tentative D call: TRBD1 (6 bases). Germline V gene sequence: CDR1 MDHEN, CDR2 SYDVKM. V was pared by 2 bases and J by 7 bases, with 9 bases between. There are 14 residues in the CDR3. The CDR3 region has the DNA TGTGCCAGCAGTTTAGCAGGGGCAAATTCACCCCTCCACTTT. Translation gives CASSLAGANSPLHF.

This chain links TRBV5-6 with TRBJ2-7; the match to TRBD2 covers 13 bases. Germline values: CDR1 SGHDT, CDR2 YYEEEE. V dropped 4 bases and J dropped 1; count of bases not matched to a gene: 5. The CDR3 consists of 16 residues. In DNA form, the CDR3 reads TGTGCCAGCAGCCACGGGGGACTAGCGGGATCCTACGAGCAGTACTTC. This encodes CASSHGGLAGSYEQYF. The variable domain in full, completed from reference TRBV5-6 and TRBJ2-7, reads DAGVTQSPTHLIKTRGQQVTLRCSPKSGHDTVSWYQQALGQGPQFIFQYYEEEERQRGNFPDRFSGHQFPNYSSELNVNALLLGDSALYLCASSHGGLAGSYEQYFGPGTRLTVT.

V gene TRBV18 combines with J gene TRBJ1-1; a weak D match, TRBD1 (5 bases). The CDR3 runs 13 residues. Germline CDR1 reads KGHSH; CDR2 reads LQKENI. The V end lost 9 bases, the J end lost 5 bases, and 16 bases lay between the germline ends. The CDR3 region is CASWEGWGTEAFF. The CDR3 region has the DNA TGTGCCAGTTGGGAGGGTTGGGGGACTGAAGCTTTCTTT.

The chain is built from TRBV19 and TRBJ1-5, with 7 positions matching TRBD1. Germline trimming cut 5 bases from V and 9 bases from J; bases unmatched to any gene: 22. The germline CDR1 and CDR2 sequences are LNHDA and SQIVND (reference sequence). This CDR3 comprises 18 residues. This CDR3 reads CASSSFLGQAGLGGPQHF. CDR3 sequence (DNA): TGTGCCAGTAGTTCTTTCCTTGGACAGGCTGGGTTAGGAGGGCCCCAGCATTTT.

The chain employs TRBV5-5 and TRBJ2-1; 8 bases line up with TRBD1. The CDR3 covers 13 residues. CDR1 SGHKS and CDR2 YYEKEE come from the germline V gene (reference sequence). The V segment lost 4 bases and the J segment 9 bases; nucleotides outside the gene matches: 6. The CDR3 DNA is TGTGCCAGCAGCCCCGGACAGGGCGGTGAGCAGTTCTTC. As protein: CASSPGQGGEQFF.

The J gene is TRBJ2-7, the V gene TRBV19; TRBD1 aligns across 7 bases. This CDR3 comprises 15 residues. Trimming at V came to 8 bases and at J to 2 bases, leaving 12 bases not matched to a gene. Per the germline V gene, CDR1 is LNHDA and CDR2 is SQIVND (reference sequence). CDR3 residues: CASSRGTDLTYEQYF. CDR3 nucleotide sequence: TGTGCCAGTTCGAGGGGGACAGACCTTACCTACGAGCAGTACTTC.

This rearrangement joins TRBV2 to TRBJ1-1, with D perhaps TRBD1 (5 bases). The germline V gene encodes CDR1 SNHLY and CDR2 FYNNEI. Trimming removed 8 bases from V and 2 bases from J, with 18 bases in between. The CDR3 length is 15 residues. The CDR3 DNA reads as TGTGCCAGCCATCCAAGGAGAACAGGTAACACTGAAGCTTTCTTT. It yields the protein CASHPRRTGNTEAFF.

The chain has TRBV7-9 and TRBJ1-1, with D possibly being TRBD1 (5 bases). CDR3 length: 16 residues. Trimming took 3 bases from V and 4 from J, leaving 18 bases between them. The germline V gene encodes CDR1 SEHNR and CDR2 FQNEAQ (reference sequence). The CDR3 spells CASSFHPMQGVTEAFF. The CDR3 DNA is TGTGCCAGCAGCTTCCATCCTATGCAGGGTGTCACTGAAGCTTTCTTT.